This TCR beta chain is from a study of early T cells in non-severe SARS-CoV-2 infection. This clonotype was found many times. No antigen is known for it. Notes on the study in general: Private and CD4 specificities were missed by VDJdb matching, skewed to anti-spike CD8.

The CDR3 covers 17 residues. Germline lookup yields CDR1 LGHDT and CDR2 YNNKEL (reference sequence). V lost 0 bases and J lost 7, with 19 bases in between. TCRdb reanalysed the 5' RACE reads using MiXCR and keeps one entry per CDR3 protein. In the table there are roughly 51,000 distinct CDR3 sequences, around a tenth of which are singletons. Sequenced input: whole blood. The TCR comes from an adult who was a healthcare worker with PCR-confirmed SARS-CoV-2 infection or an uninfected control (not recorded which). This chain uses TRBV3-1 with TRBJ2-1; D may correspond to TRBD1 or TRBD2 (5 bases each). CDR3 DNA: TGTGCCAGCAGCCAAGATAGGGGATGGTATTCGGGGAATGAGCAGTTCTTC. Encoded protein: CASSQDRGWYSGNEQFF.